These T cell receptor beta chains were read from a single sample in a study of T cell responses to AZD1222 COVID-19 vaccine. Generated by immunoSEQ multiplex PCR, the TCRdb table keeps only in-frame clones and is missing some. The data hold approximately 92,000 clones, with roughly 93% observed a single time. This sample comprised peripheral blood, obtained on day 0 of AZD1222 vaccination. Source of these receptors: an adult in good health. Both conserved end residues are part of each CDR3. D genes are given only for firm matches. Clone size, where shown, is once, few, many, or a class for clones that have expanded.

-	TRBV25-1	TRBJ1-4	-	CASSPSGYEKLFF	TGTGCCAGCAGCCCCTCAGGTTATGAAAAACTGTTTTTT
TRBD1	TRBV23-1	TRBJ2-4	-	CASSQNRAGGTLAKNIQYF	TGCGCCAGCAGTCAGAATCGGGCAGGGGGCACGTTAGCCAAAAACATTCAGTACTTC
TRBD1	TRBV6-5	TRBJ1-3	-	CASSYSTGTGGNTIYF	TGTGCCAGCAGTTACTCCACCGGGACAGGTGGAAACACCATATATTTT
TRBD1	TRBV7-2	TRBJ1-5	-	CASSLVGGASNGNQPQHF	TGTGCCAGCAGCTTAGTAGGGGGCGCGTCAAACGGCAATCAGCCCCAGCATTTT
-	TRBV4-2	TRBJ1-4	-	CASSQGAQGGEKLFF	TGTGCCAGCAGCCAAGGCGCCCAGGGTGGCGAAAAACTGTTTTTT
-	TRBV7-2	TRBJ2-5	-	CASSLVQWGAETQYF	TGTGCCAGCAGCTTAGTCCAGTGGGGGGCAGAGACCCAGTACTTC
-	TRBV3-1/TRBV3-2	TRBJ2-7	-	CASSQARYEQYF	TGTGCCAGCAGCCAAGCGCGATACGAGCAGTACTTC
-	TRBV19	TRBJ2-7	-	CASSTQGPAGEQYF	TGTGCCAGTAGTACCCAGGGACCAGCTGGCGAGCAGTACTTC
-	TRBV10-1	TRBJ1-2	once	CASSHNRAYGYTF	TGCGCCAGCAGCCACAACAGGGCGTATGGCTACACCTTC
-	TRBV6-1	TRBJ1-1	-	CASSELRAEAFF	TGTGCCAGCAGTGAATTGCGCGCTGAAGCTTTCTTT
TRBD2	TRBV4-3	TRBJ2-1	-	CASSQVGSGGNHEQFF	TGCGCCAGCAGCCAAGTTGGTAGCGGGGGGAACCATGAGCAGTTCTTC
TRBD1	TRBV7-9	TRBJ2-1	-	CASSFGQGFYNEQFF	TGTGCCAGCAGCTTCGGACAGGGATTTTACAATGAGCAGTTCTTC
-	TRBV7-9	TRBJ1-3	-	CASSLGPGHTIYF	TGTGCCAGCAGCTTAGGCCCGGGCCACACCATATATTTT
TRBD2	TRBV28	TRBJ2-7	-	CASSDTSGTYEQYF	TGTGCCAGCAGTGACACTAGCGGAACCTACGAGCAGTACTTC
TRBD1	TRBV6-5	TRBJ1-4	-	CASSYSTGVGEKLFF	TGTGCCAGCAGTTACTCGACAGGGGTCGGTGAAAAACTGTTTTTT
-	TRBV18	TRBJ1-2	-	CASSPGGDGYTF	TGTGCCAGCTCACCAGGGGGCGATGGCTACACCTTC
-	TRBV6-1	TRBJ1-2	-	CASSEASGTF	TGTGCCAGCAGTGAAGCCAGTGGCACCTTC
-	TRBV27	TRBJ2-7	-	CASSLSQAGASYEQYF	TGTGCCAGCAGTTTATCGCAAGCGGGTGCTTCCTACGAGCAGTACTTC
-	TRBV7-9	TRBJ1-1	-	CASSLQQNTEAFF	TGTGCCAGCAGCCTACAGCAGAACACTGAAGCTTTCTTT
-	TRBV18	TRBJ2-3	-	CASSPTPGAPTDTQYF	TGTGCCAGCTCACCAACCCCGGGGGCGCCCACAGATACGCAGTATTTT
-	TRBV6-2/TRBV6-3	TRBJ1-5	-	CASSYYLTANQPQHF	TGTGCCAGCAGTTATTACTTGACAGCTAATCAGCCCCAGCATTTT
TRBD2	TRBV7-9	TRBJ2-1	once	CASSPAGSYNEQFF	TGTGCCAGCAGTCCAGCGGGGTCCTACAATGAGCAGTTCTTC
-	TRBV6-6	TRBJ1-2	-	CASSYPRWDGYTF	TGTGCCAGCAGTTACCCTAGGTGGGATGGCTACACCTTC
TRBD1	TRBV6-5	TRBJ1-6	-	CASSTGQYNSPLHF	TGTGCCAGCAGCACGGGACAGTATAATTCACCCCTCCACTTT
-	TRBV6-5	TRBJ2-3	-	CASSYTGGAVVTQYF	TGTGCCAGCAGTTACACTGGGGGGGCGGTCGTTACGCAGTATTTT
-	TRBV6-4	TRBJ2-1	-	CASSVEDNEQFF	TGTGCCAGCAGTGTTGAAGACAATGAGCAGTTCTTC
-	TRBV5-1	TRBJ2-1	few	CARLARGTEGHNEQFF	TGCGCCAGACTAGCTCGGGGAACGGAGGGGCACAATGAGCAGTTCTTC
-	TRBV5-1	TRBJ1-1	-	CASSNVQNTEAFF	TGCGCCAGCAGTAATGTTCAGAACACTGAAGCTTTCTTT
-	TRBV30	TRBJ1-2	-	CAWRKQGSNYGYTF	TGTGCCTGGAGAAAACAGGGTTCAAACTATGGCTACACCTTC
TRBD1	TRBV9	TRBJ1-2	-	CASSGQGQNYGYTF	TGTGCCAGCAGCGGCCAGGGACAGAACTATGGCTACACCTTC
TRBD1	TRBV6-5	TRBJ1-6	few	CASSYGGQQDSPLHF	TGTGCCAGCAGTTACGGGGGACAGCAGGATTCACCCCTCCACTTT
-	TRBV7-9	TRBJ2-5	once	CASRREEETQYF	TGTGCCAGCAGAAGGGAGGAGGAGACCCAGTACTTC
TRBD2	TRBV6-1	TRBJ2-2	once	CASSEQSGGFSTGELFF	TGTGCCAGCAGTGAACAGTCGGGGGGGTTCAGCACCGGGGAGCTGTTTTTT
-	TRBV2	TRBJ1-1	-	CASAQGEGTEAFF	TGTGCCAGTGCACAGGGAGAAGGGACTGAAGCTTTCTTT
-	TRBV10-3	TRBJ1-1	-	CAISPRGQPNTEAFF	TGTGCCATCAGTCCCCGGGGACAACCGAACACTGAAGCTTTCTTT
-	TRBV5-1	TRBJ2-2	-	CASSLDGQLNTGELFF	TGCGCCAGCAGCTTGGATGGACAGCTGAACACCGGGGAGCTGTTTTTT
TRBD1	TRBV11-3	TRBJ2-1	-	CASSPTGGPGQTYNEQFF	TGTGCCAGCAGCCCTACTGGAGGTCCGGGACAGACCTACAATGAGCAGTTCTTC
TRBD1	TRBV14	TRBJ1-2	-	CASSQGAGGGSNYGYTF	TGTGCCAGCAGCCAAGGGGCAGGGGGCGGATCGAACTATGGCTACACCTTC
-	TRBV4-2	TRBJ2-3	-	CASSQDLANGDTQYF	TGTGCCAGCAGCCAAGATCTGGCGAACGGGGATACGCAGTATTTT
-	TRBV29-1	TRBJ1-1	-	CSVHPLVKGKNTEAFF	TGCAGCGTTCATCCCCTCGTTAAGGGAAAGAACACTGAAGCTTTCTTT
TRBD1	TRBV5-1	TRBJ2-3	-	CASSSQGMVDTQYF	TGCGCCAGCAGCTCACAGGGGATGGTAGATACGCAGTATTTT
TRBD1	TRBV6-5	TRBJ2-7	once	CASRRGQGAREQYF	TGTGCCAGCAGGAGGGGACAGGGGGCGAGAGAGCAGTACTTC
-	TRBV15	TRBJ2-7	few	CATSRTGGVYEQYF	TGTGCCACCAGCCGAACCGGCGGAGTCTACGAGCAGTACTTC
TRBD2	TRBV7-2	TRBJ2-3	-	CASSSLAGATDTQYF	TGTGCCAGCAGCTCACTAGCGGGGGCCACAGATACGCAGTATTTT
-	TRBV3-1/TRBV3-2	TRBJ1-5	-	CASSHSGHLNQPQHF	TGTGCCAGCAGCCACTCGGGACACTTAAATCAGCCCCAGCATTTT
TRBD2	TRBV11-3	TRBJ2-3	-	CASSLGGGGQADTQYF	TGTGCCAGCAGCTTAGGTGGCGGGGGGCAGGCAGATACGCAGTATTTT
-	TRBV7-2	TRBJ2-5	once	CAGRGILQETQYF	TGTGCCGGCCGGGGAATCCTACAAGAGACCCAGTACTTC
-	TRBV5-1	TRBJ2-3	-	CASSLTSTLTDTQYF	TGCGCCAGCAGCTTGACTTCCACACTCACAGATACGCAGTATTTT
TRBD2	TRBV30	TRBJ2-3	-	CASNLAGRPFTDTQYF	TGTGCTTCTAACCTAGCGGGTCGACCCTTCACAGATACGCAGTATTTT
-	TRBV6-5	TRBJ2-2	-	CASSYRPSGSGELFF	TGTGCCAGCAGTTATAGGCCCTCCGGGAGCGGGGAGCTGTTTTTT
-	TRBV10-3	TRBJ1-5	once	CAISEIGRANQPQHF	TGTGCCATCAGTGAGATTGGACGGGCTAATCAGCCCCAGCATTTT
-	TRBV7-2	TRBJ1-2	-	CASTPDATNYGYTF	TGTGCCAGTACACCGGACGCTACTAACTATGGCTACACCTTC
TRBD1	TRBV7-3	TRBJ1-2	-	CASSSDRGGYGYTF	TGTGCCAGCAGCTCTGACAGGGGCGGCTATGGCTACACCTTC
TRBD1	TRBV4-3	TRBJ1-2	-	CASSQDVTGVDYGYTF	TGCGCCAGCAGCCAAGATGTGACAGGGGTAGACTATGGCTACACCTTC
-	TRBV5-4	TRBJ2-7	-	CASSSLGQGRSYEQYF	TGTGCCAGCAGCTCATTGGGTCAGGGACGGTCCTACGAGCAGTACTTC